This record covers a single T cell receptor (beta chain). This sample was taken from a study of control samples from healthy donors and cancer patients. The repertoire was sequenced with immunoSEQ multiplex PCR; TCRdb's copy has only in-frame clones and lacks some. The data hold about 75,000 clones, with approximately 88% observed a single time. The clonotype comes from a man aged 45-65 years in good health. The sample consisted of blood.

The CDR3 region has the DNA TGTGCCAGCGTGGGGGACACTGAAGCTTTCTTT. Amino acid sequence: CASVGDTEAFF. This chain connects TRBV11-3 to TRBJ1-1; D might be TRBD1 (5 bases). Germline V CDR1 and CDR2: SGHNT, YENEEA. There are 11 residues in the CDR3. Trimming pared 8 bases from V and 3 bases from J, leaving 7 bases between.